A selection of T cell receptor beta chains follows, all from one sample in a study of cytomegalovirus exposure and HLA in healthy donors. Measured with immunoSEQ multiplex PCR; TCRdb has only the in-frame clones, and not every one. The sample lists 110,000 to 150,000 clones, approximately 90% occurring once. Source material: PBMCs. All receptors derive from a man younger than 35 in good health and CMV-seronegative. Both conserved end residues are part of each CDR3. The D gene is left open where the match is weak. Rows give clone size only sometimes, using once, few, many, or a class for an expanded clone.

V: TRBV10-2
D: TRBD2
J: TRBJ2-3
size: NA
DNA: TGCGCCAGCAGGGGACTAGCGGGAGTGGGAGATACGCAGTATTTT
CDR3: CASRGLAGVGDTQYF

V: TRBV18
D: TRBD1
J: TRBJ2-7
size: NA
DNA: TGTGCCAGCTCACCGACAGGGGAAAGGCTCTACGAGCAGTACTTC
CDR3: CASSPTGERLYEQYF

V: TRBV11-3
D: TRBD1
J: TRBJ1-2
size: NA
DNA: TGTGCCAGCAGCTTCCGACAGGGATCGGTATGGGGCTACACCTTC
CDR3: CASSFRQGSVWGYTF

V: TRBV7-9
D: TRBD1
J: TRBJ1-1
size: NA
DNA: TGTGCCAGCACCGGACAGGAGGAATCTACTGAAGCTTTCTTT
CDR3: CASTGQEESTEAFF

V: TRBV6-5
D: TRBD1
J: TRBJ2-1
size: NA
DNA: TGTGCCAGCAGTTACCTCGGGACAGGGGTCTACAATGAGCAGTTCTTC
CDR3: CASSYLGTGVYNEQFF

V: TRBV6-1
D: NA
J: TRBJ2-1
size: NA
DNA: TGTGCCAGCAGTGAATTCGGGTACGGTAACAATGAGCAGTTCTTC
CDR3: CASSEFGYGNNEQFF

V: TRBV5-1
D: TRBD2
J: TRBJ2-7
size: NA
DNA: TGCGCCAGCAGCTTGTGGTCCCCCCGACTAGCGGGGGAAACCTACGAGCAGTACTTC
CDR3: CASSLWSPRLAGETYEQYF

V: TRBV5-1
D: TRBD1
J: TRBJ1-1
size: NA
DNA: TGCGCCAGCAGCTTGGGGCAGGGGGCGAGTGAAGCTTTCTTT
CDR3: CASSLGQGASEAFF

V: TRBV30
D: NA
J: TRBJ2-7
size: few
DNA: TGTGCCCAGGAGGATGGAACATACGAGCAGTACTTC
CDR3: CAQEDGTYEQYF

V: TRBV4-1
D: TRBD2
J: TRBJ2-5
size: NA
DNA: TGCGCCAGCAGCCCCTGGACTAGCGGGGGCCTGGGGGAGACCCAGTACTTC
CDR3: CASSPWTSGGLGETQYF

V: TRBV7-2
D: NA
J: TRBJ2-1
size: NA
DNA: TGTGCCAGCAGCTTAAGTCCTAGTATTAATGAGCAGTTCTTC
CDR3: CASSLSPSINEQFF

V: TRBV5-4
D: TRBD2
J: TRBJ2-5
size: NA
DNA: TGTGCCAGCAGCTTGGAGCTAGCGGGGGCGGGAGAGACCCAGTACTTC
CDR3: CASSLELAGAGETQYF

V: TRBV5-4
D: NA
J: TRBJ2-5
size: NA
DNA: TGTGCCAGCTCAACAGGGATGGGACAAGAGACCCAGTACTTC
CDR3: CASSTGMGQETQYF

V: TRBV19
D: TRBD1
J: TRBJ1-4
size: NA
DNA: TGTGCCAGTAGTCCACGACAGGGGGCCGGTGAAAAACTGTTTTTT
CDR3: CASSPRQGAGEKLFF

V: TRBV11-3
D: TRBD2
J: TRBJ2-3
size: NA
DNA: TGTGCCAGCAGCTCCGGGCGACTAGCGCGTGACACAGATACGCAGTATTTT
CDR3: CASSSGRLARDTDTQYF

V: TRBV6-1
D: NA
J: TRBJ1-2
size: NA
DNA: TGTGCCAGCAGTTCCCGGTCGGTCAATGGCTACACCTTC
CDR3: CASSSRSVNGYTF

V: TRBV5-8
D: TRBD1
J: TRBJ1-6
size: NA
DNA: TGTGCCAGCAGCTTGGAAAGAGGGGGCGTCCATAATTCACCCCTCCACTTT
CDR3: CASSLERGGVHNSPLHF

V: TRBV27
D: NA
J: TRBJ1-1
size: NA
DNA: TGTGCCAGCAGTTTATCGAGCAGGGAGAACACTGAAGCTTTCTTT
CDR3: CASSLSSRENTEAFF

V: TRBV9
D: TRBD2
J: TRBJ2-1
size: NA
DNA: TGTGCCAGCAGCGTAGTGGGAGGGGATCTAAGCTCCTACAATGAGCAGTTCTTC
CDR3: CASSVVGGDLSSYNEQFF

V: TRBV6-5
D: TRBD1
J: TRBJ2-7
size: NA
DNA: TGTGCCAGCAGTCCACTAAGAGACAGGGGCGAGCAGTACTTC
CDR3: CASSPLRDRGEQYF

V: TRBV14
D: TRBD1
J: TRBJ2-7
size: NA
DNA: TGTGCCAGCAGCCTACAGGGGTATGAGCAGTACTTC
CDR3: CASSLQGYEQYF

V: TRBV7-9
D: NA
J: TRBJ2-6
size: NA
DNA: TGTGCCAGCCACTTGGGCCAGATCTCTGGGGCCAACGTCCTGACTTTC
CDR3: CASHLGQISGANVLTF

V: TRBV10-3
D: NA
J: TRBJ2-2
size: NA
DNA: TGTGCCATCAGTGAGTCTAGCGGATTCAACACCGGGGAGCTGTTTTTT
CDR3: CAISESSGFNTGELFF

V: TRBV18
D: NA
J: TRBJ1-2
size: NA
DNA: TGTGCCAGCTCACCACCGGTCCGCGGACTCGGCGGTGGCTACACCTTC
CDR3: CASSPPVRGLGGGYTF